This T cell receptor beta chain was identified in a study of neurological immune-mediated disorders. Ten or more counts support this clonotype. TCRdb called the 5' RACE reads again in MiXCR, with one record for every CDR3 protein. The sample shows 30,000 to 40,000 distinct CDR3 sequences, 11% of them seen only once. The time point denotes: technical triplicate 1. The length of the CDR3 is 15 residues. V was pared by 5 bases and J by 3 bases, with 10 bases of the junction left unmatched. The germline V gene has CDR1 SGHNT and CDR2 YENEEA. This receptor was obtained from a man between 60 and 75 years old with HTLV-1-associated myelopathy (HAM/TSP). Source material: PBMCs. The chain recombines TRBV11-3 with TRBJ2-7; the match to TRBD2 covers 7 bases. In DNA form, the CDR3 reads TGTGCCAGCAGCCTCGTGTACTCTAGCGGCTACGAGCAGTACTTC. This encodes CASSLVYSSGYEQYF.